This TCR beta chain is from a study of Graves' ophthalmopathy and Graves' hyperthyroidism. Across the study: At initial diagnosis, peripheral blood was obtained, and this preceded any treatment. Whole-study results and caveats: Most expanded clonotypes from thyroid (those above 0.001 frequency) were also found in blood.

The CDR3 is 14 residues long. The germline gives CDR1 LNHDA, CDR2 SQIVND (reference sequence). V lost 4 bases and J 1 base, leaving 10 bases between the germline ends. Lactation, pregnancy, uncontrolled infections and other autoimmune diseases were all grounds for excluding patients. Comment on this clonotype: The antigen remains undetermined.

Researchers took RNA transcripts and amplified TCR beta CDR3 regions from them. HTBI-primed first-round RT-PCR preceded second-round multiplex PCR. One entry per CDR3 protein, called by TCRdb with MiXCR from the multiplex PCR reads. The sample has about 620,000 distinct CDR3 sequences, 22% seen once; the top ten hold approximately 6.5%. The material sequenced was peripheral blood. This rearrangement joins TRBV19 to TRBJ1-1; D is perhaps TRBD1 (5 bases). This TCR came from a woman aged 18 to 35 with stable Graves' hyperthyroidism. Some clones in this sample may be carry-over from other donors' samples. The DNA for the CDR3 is TGTGCCAGTAGTACGGGACGGGAGAACACTGAAGCTTTCTTT. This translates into CASSTGRENTEAFF. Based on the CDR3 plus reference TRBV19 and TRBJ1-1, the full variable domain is DGGITQSPKYLFRKEGQNVTLSCEQNLNHDAMYWYRQDPGQGLRLIYYSQIVNDFQKGDIAEGYSVSREKKESFPLTVTSAQKNPTAFYLCASSTGRENTEAFFGQGTRLTVV.